The text below deals with one T cell receptor beta chain. This clonotype was counted at least ten times. There is no known antigen for this receptor. The record has no base qualities; no much larger clone is one base away. This sample is part of a study. Sequencing took place on an Illumina MiSeq. TCRdb ran its own pipeline on the public reads, namely fastp trimming at Q25 and MiXCR clone calling, and kept in-frame beta chains. Rows with one shared CDR3 protein collapse into an entry with the most common genes and DNA. For this sample the table gives a few thousand distinct CDR3 sequences, of which over 9.5% were detected only once. The top ten constitute about 30% of the sample. The CDR3 starts with the cysteine, ends with the phenylalanine, and has 15 residues. Left in the record is the CDR3 DNA by itself, 45 bases read in frame from the first base. V ends up 4 bases short and J 5 bases short, with an unmatched junction base count of 6. For CDR1 and CDR2, the germline V gene lists SGHAT and FQNNGV.

This sequence was found in a human donor with rheumatoid arthritis. The chain couples TRBV11-2 to TRBJ2-7, with TRBD1 matching 12 junction bases. Sample: CD4+ T cells from peripheral blood. The bases are TGTGCCAGCAGCTCGGGGACAGGGGGCTTCAACGAGCAGTACTTC. This is translated as CASSSGTGGFNEQYF.